Below, 12 T cell receptor beta chains from the same sample are listed, as sequenced in a study of control samples from healthy donors and cancer patients. Clones were sequenced by immunoSEQ multiplex PCR, and TCRdb holds only the in-frame ones, with some missing. The sample has 150,000 to 200,000 clones, just under 95% seen once. Material: blood. Every receptor here comes from a woman in her thirties or forties in good health.

The chain couples TRBV9 to TRBJ2-5; D ambiguous. Trimming pared 0 bases from V and 3 bases from J, leaving 6 bases between. Germline loops: CDR1 SGDLS, CDR2 YYNGEE. The CDR3 totals 13 residues. Written as DNA, the CDR3 is TGTGCCAGCAGCGTAGGGACCGAAGAGACCCAGTACTTC. This codes for CASSVGTEETQYF. The whole variable domain, filled in from reference TRBV9 and TRBJ2-5, reads DSGVTQTPKHLITATGQRVTLRCSPRSGDLSVYWYQQSLDQGLQFLIQYYNGEERAKGNILERFSAQQFPDLHSELNLSSLELGDSALYFCASSVGTEETQYFGPGTRLLVL.

The genes are TRBV6-5 and TRBJ2-3, with TRBD2 identical over 9 bases. V was clipped by 5 bases and J by 2 bases; unmatched bases: 5. This CDR3 has 15 amino acids. The germline V gene encodes CDR1 MNHEY and CDR2 SVGAGI. The CDR3 protein is CASSLLAGPTDTQYF. CDR3 DNA sequence: TGTGCCAGCAGTCTCCTAGCGGGACCCACAGATACGCAGTATTTT.

This chain joins TRBV7-9 and TRBJ1-4; D is unclear. Between the trimmed V and J ends, which lost 5 bases and 0 bases, there was a span of 13 bases. The length of the CDR3 is 16 residues. The V gene's germline CDR1 is SEHNR and CDR2 FQNEAQ (reference sequence). This CDR3 reads CASSPPRHPTNEKLFF. The CDR3 bases are TGTGCCAGCAGCCCCCCTAGACATCCAACTAATGAAAAACTGTTTTTT.

This clone showed up just once. This rearrangement joins TRBV9 to TRBJ2-5, with 8 bases lining up with TRBD2. This CDR3 contains 15 residues. Germline V gene sequence: CDR1 SGDLS, CDR2 YYNGEE. Trimming took 2 bases from V and 0 from J; bases not matched to a gene: 3. Written as DNA, the CDR3 is TGTGCCAGCAGCGTCACGGGGGGGTACCAAGAGACCCAGTACTTC. Protein sequence: CASSVTGGYQETQYF.

The rearrangement joins TRBV29-1 to TRBJ2-3; tentative D call: TRBD2 (5 bases). CDR1 SQVTM and CDR2 ANQGSEA come from the germline V gene. The CDR3 length is 12 residues. The V end was cut by 4 bases, the J end by 5 bases, with 10 bases between. CDR3 sequence (DNA): TGCAGCGTTGGAGGGCCTATAGATACGCAGTATTTT. It yields the protein CSVGGPIDTQYF.

The V call is TRBV29-1, the J call TRBJ2-3; 7 bases are shared with TRBD2. This CDR3 spans 16 amino acids. Germline values: CDR1 SQVTM, CDR2 ANQGSEA. The V and J ends lost 6 bases and 4 bases, in that order; junction bases with no gene match: 16. The CDR3 bases are TGCAGCGTAGGCGGGGGACGCCTGGGGGACCCAGATACGCAGTATTTT. Amino acids: CSVGGGRLGDPDTQYF.

The chain has TRBV7-2 and TRBJ1-2; 7 bases match TRBD1. V shed 2 bases and J 6 bases; nucleotides not matched to a gene: 6. This CDR3 region has 14 residues. CDR1 is SGHTA, CDR2 FQGNSA, per germline. CDR3 DNA sequence: TGTGCCAGCAGCTTAATAGGGGGCCTTGATGGCTACACCTTC. This codes for CASSLIGGLDGYTF.

This rearrangement joins TRBV3-1 (or the pseudogene TRBV3-2) to TRBJ1-1, with 11 bases aligning to TRBD1. V gave up 0 bases and J gave up 1 base; unmatched junction bases: 4. CDR1 is LGHDT, CDR2 YNNKEL, per germline (reference sequence). The CDR3 is 17 residues long. This chain's CDR3 is CASSQDPGTGGNTEAFF. The CDR3 DNA follows: TGTGCCAGCAGCCAAGATCCAGGGACAGGGGGGAACACTGAAGCTTTCTTT.

The chain uses TRBV10-1 and TRBJ2-3; D is ambiguous. The ends were cut back, 1 base at V and 4 bases at J, with 9 bases in the middle. Per the germline V gene, CDR1 is WNHNN and CDR2 is SYGVQD (reference sequence). This CDR3 region has 14 residues. The CDR3 loop reads CASSEFLISDTQYF. In DNA, the CDR3 is TGCGCCAGCAGTGAGTTCTTAATCTCAGATACGCAGTATTTT.

The chain links TRBV5-5 to TRBJ2-7, with D uncertain. The CDR3 loop spans 10 amino acids. The V gene lost 6 bases and the J gene lost 4 bases, with 5 bases spanning the gap. Germline V CDR1 and CDR2: SGHKS, YYEKEE (reference sequence). The CDR3 DNA reads TGTGCCAGCAACGGTTACGAGCAGTACTTC. Translation: CASNGYEQYF.

The rearrangement uses TRBV5-1 and TRBJ2-3; D might be TRBD2 (6 bases). The V and J ends lost 4 bases and 2 bases respectively, with 11 bases between them. Germline V gene lookup returns CDR1 SGHRS and CDR2 YFSETQ. The CDR3 is 14 residues long. The CDR3 bases are TGCGCCAGCAGCGACACTAGCCCCACAGATACGCAGTATTTT. It encodes CASSDTSPTDTQYF.

This chain joins TRBV5-1 and TRBJ1-4; D is ambiguous. The length of the CDR3 is 14 residues. CDR1 SGHRS and CDR2 YFSETQ come from the germline V gene. The V and J ends lost 1 base and 6 bases respectively, with 10 bases between them. Written as DNA, the CDR3 is TGCGCCAGCAGCTTGACGGGGATGGATGAAAAACTGTTTTTT. Protein: CASSLTGMDEKLFF.